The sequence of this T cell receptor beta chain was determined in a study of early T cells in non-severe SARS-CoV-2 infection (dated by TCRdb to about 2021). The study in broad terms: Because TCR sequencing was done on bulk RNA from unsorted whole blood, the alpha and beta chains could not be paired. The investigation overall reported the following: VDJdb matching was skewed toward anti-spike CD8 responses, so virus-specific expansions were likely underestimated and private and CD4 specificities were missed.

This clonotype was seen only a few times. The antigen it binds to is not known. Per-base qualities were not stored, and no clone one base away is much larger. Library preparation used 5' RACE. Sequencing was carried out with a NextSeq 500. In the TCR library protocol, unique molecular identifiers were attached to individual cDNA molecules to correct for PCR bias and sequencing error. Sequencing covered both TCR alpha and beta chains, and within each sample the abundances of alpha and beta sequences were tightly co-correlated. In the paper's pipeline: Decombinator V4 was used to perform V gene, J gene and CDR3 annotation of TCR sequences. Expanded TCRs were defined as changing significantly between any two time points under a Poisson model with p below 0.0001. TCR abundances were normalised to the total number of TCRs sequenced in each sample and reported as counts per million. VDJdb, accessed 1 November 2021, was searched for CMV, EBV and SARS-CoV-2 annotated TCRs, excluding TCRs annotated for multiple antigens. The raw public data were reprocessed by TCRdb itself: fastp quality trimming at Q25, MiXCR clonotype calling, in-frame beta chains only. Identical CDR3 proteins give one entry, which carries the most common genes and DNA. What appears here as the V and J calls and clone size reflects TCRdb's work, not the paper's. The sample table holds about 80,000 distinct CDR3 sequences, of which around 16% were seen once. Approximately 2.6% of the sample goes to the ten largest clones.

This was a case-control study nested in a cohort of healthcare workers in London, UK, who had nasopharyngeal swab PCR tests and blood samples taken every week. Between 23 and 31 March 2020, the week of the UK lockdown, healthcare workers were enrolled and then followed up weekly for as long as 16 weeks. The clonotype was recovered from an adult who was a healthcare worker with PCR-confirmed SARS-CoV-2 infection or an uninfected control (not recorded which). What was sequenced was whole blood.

CDR3 protein: CASSSVPTGANTGELFF. The sequence in DNA is TGTGCCAGCAGCTCAGTACCAACAGGGGCGAACACCGGGGAGCTGTTTTTT. The chain joins TRBV7-6 to TRBJ2-2; 7 bases in the junction line up with TRBD1. V trim: 4 bases; J trim: 0 bases; unmatched bases: 8. Its CDR3 holds 17 amino acids, cysteine through phenylalanine. The DNA shown is the 51-base CDR3, in frame from base 1. Taken from the germline V gene, the CDR1 and CDR2 loops are SGHVS and FNYEAQ. The variable domain in full, with residues beyond the CDR3 obtained from the reference TRBV7-6 and TRBJ2-2 genes, is GAGVSQSPRYKVTKRGQDVALRCDPISGHVSLYWYRQALGQGPEFLTYFNYEAQQDKSGLPNDRFSAERPEGSISTLTIQRTEQRDSAMYRCASSSVPTGANTGELFFGEGSRLTVL.